The 22 T cell receptor beta chains given below trace back to one sample, sequenced in a study of cytomegalovirus exposure and HLA in healthy donors. The PCR made use of 60 Vbeta and 13 Jbeta primers. The assay was immunoSEQ multiplex PCR, and TCRdb's table has in-frame clones only and misses some. The table lists 300,000 or so clones, approximately 85% of them singletons. The specimen was PBMCs. Receptors originate from a woman aged 35 to 49 in good health and CMV-seropositive.

The chain carries TRBV19 and TRBJ2-7, with 8 positions matching TRBD1. The junction had 6 bases not matched to a gene; V was cut back by 5 bases and J by 0 bases. Germline V lookup: CDR1 LNHDA, CDR2 SQIVND (reference sequence). The CDR3 loop spans 15 amino acids. CDR3 residues: CASSQGAIGSYEQYF. In DNA, the CDR3 is TGTGCCAGTAGTCAGGGGGCAATCGGCTCCTACGAGCAGTACTTC.

This clone was counted a few times. The sample carries other DNA sequences with the same CDR3. This chain links TRBV30 with TRBJ2-7, with D uncertain. The CDR3 is made up of 12 amino acids. V lost 0 bases and J 4 bases, leaving 7 bases between the germline ends. The germline V gene has CDR1 GTSNPN and CDR2 SVGIG (reference sequence). The CDR3: CAWSVAGYEQYF. The CDR3 DNA follows: TGTGCCTGGAGTGTGGCAGGATACGAGCAGTACTTC. Together with reference TRBV30 and TRBJ2-7, the CDR3 gives the full variable domain: SQTIHQWPATLVQPVGSPLSLECTVEGTSNPNLYWYRQAAGRGLQLLFYSVGIGQISSEVPQNLSASRPQDRQFILSSKKLLLSDSGFYLCAWSVAGYEQYFGPGTRLTVT.

The chain has TRBV30 and TRBJ1-1; D is unclear. The CDR3 runs 15 residues. The germline V gene has CDR1 GTSNPN and CDR2 SVGIG (reference sequence). V lost 1 base, J lost 0 bases, and 12 bases lay in between. The DNA of the CDR3 is TGTGCCTGGAGTGAGCGGGCGGGGATGAACACTGAAGCTTTCTTT. This translates into CAWSERAGMNTEAFF.

The chain carries TRBV7-9 and TRBJ2-5; 9 positions match TRBD2. There are 16 residues in the CDR3. Germline assignment: CDR1 SEHNR and CDR2 FQNEAQ (reference sequence). J gave up 1 base and V 4 bases, and 7 bases lay outside the gene matches. The CDR3 DNA is TGTGCCAGCAGCTCCCAGACTAGCGGAGCCCAAGAGACCCAGTACTTC. As protein: CASSSQTSGAQETQYF.

The chain links TRBV19 to TRBJ2-7; the match to TRBD1 covers 7 bases. CDR3 length: 15 amino acids. With V trimmed by 6 bases and J by 2 bases, 10 bases remained unmatched. CDR1 is LNHDA, CDR2 SQIVND, per germline (reference sequence). The CDR3 DNA reads as TGTGCCAGTAGCCCCCTCGGGGACAGAGCCTACGAGCAGTACTTC. Protein sequence: CASSPLGDRAYEQYF. Full variable domain (missing parts from reference TRBV19 and TRBJ2-7): DGGITQSPKYLFRKEGQNVTLSCEQNLNHDAMYWYRQDPGQGLRLIYYSQIVNDFQKGDIAEGYSVSREKKESFPLTVTSAQKNPTAFYLCASSPLGDRAYEQYFGPGTRLTVT.

This clone is a singleton in its sample. This chain uses TRBV10-3 with TRBJ2-5; tentatively, D is TRBD1 (5 bases). The V gene lost 10 bases and the J gene lost 5 bases, with 17 bases spanning the gap. Germline values: CDR1 ENHRY, CDR2 SYGVKD. The CDR3 is 13 residues long. The CDR3 protein is CATRGLGWETQYF. The CDR3 nucleotides read TGTGCCACAAGGGGCCTAGGGTGGGAGACCCAGTACTTC.

This chain joins TRBV6-6 and TRBJ2-7, with D perhaps TRBD2 (6 bases). Germline lookup yields CDR1 MNHNY and CDR2 SVGAGI (reference sequence). The CDR3 spans 13 residues. V lost 6 bases, J lost 0 bases, and 9 bases lay in between. CDR3 bases: TGTGCCAGCAGCCCCGGGAGCTCCTACGAGCAGTACTTC. It is translated as CASSPGSSYEQYF.

The rearrangement uses TRBV7-2 and TRBJ1-6, with 10 bases fitting TRBD1. V shed 5 bases, J shed 9 bases, and the junction held 7 bases outside the gene matches. Germline V lookup: CDR1 SGHTA, CDR2 FQGNSA. The CDR3 length is 15 residues. CDR3 sequence reads: CASSTGQGVFSPLHF. CDR3 bases: TGTGCCAGCAGCACCGGACAGGGGGTTTTTTCACCCCTCCACTTT. The full variable domain, its missing parts supplied by reference TRBV7-2 and TRBJ1-6, is GAGVSQSPSNKVTEKGKDVELRCDPISGHTALYWYRQSLGQGLEFLIYFQGNSAPDKSGLPSDRFSAERTGGSVSTLTIQRTQQEDSAVYLCASSTGQGVFSPLHFGNGTRLTVT.

This chain joins TRBV13 and TRBJ2-2; 14 bases fit TRBD2. J gave up 6 bases and V 4 bases, and 16 bases lay outside the gene matches. The CDR3 runs to 20 residues. The germline CDR1 and CDR2 sequences are PRHDT and FYEKMQ (reference sequence). The CDR3 DNA reads as TGTGCCAGCAGCTCCCTTCCCCCGGGACTAGCGGGAGAATTGGCCGGGGAGCTGTTTTTT. It is translated as CASSSLPPGLAGELAGELFF.

The chain is built from TRBV27 and TRBJ2-5; 7 bases are a match to TRBD2. The CDR3 covers 16 residues. Germline trimming cut 6 bases from V and 4 bases from J; bases unmatched to any gene: 14. Germline CDR1 MNHEY, CDR2 SMNVEV (reference sequence). The CDR3 DNA is TGTGCCAGCAGATCCCACCGGACTAGAGACGGAGAGACCCAGTACTTC. Protein sequence: CASRSHRTRDGETQYF.

CDR3 sequence (DNA): TGTGCCAGCTCGGAGAGCTCCTACAATGAGCAGTTCTTC. Protein sequence: CASSESSYNEQFF. This rearrangement joins TRBV18 to TRBJ2-1; no firm D call. Deletions cut 6 bases from V and 0 bases from J, with 6 bases between. The CDR3 is made up of 13 amino acids. CDR1 KGHSH and CDR2 LQKENI come from the germline V gene.

The chain couples TRBV6-5 to TRBJ2-5; D might be TRBD2 (7 bases). Germline values: CDR1 MNHEY, CDR2 SVGAGI. V dropped 7 bases and J dropped 4 bases, with 13 bases sitting between them. The CDR3 has 13 amino acids. The CDR3, as DNA: TGTGCCAGCAAGGGGGGGGTTCGAGAGACCCAGTACTTC. Its translation is CASKGGVRETQYF.

V and J are TRBV9 and TRBJ2-2; TRBD2 matches at 11 bases. This CDR3 is 15 amino acids long. The V gene's germline CDR1 is SGDLS and CDR2 YYNGEE. V dropped 3 bases and J dropped 7; count of bases not matched to a gene: 5. The CDR3 nucleotides are TGTGCCAGCAGCGGTAGCGGGAGGGCCGGCGGGGAGCTGTTTTTT. It codes for CASSGSGRAGGELFF. Full variable domain (missing parts from reference TRBV9 and TRBJ2-2): DSGVTQTPKHLITATGQRVTLRCSPRSGDLSVYWYQQSLDQGLQFLIQYYNGEERAKGNILERFSAQQFPDLHSELNLSSLELGDSALYFCASSGSGRAGGELFFGEGSRLTVL.

The chain couples TRBV5-4 to TRBJ2-1, with 8 positions matching TRBD2. The germline V gene has CDR1 SGHNT and CDR2 YYREEE (reference sequence). The junction had 12 bases not matched to a gene; V was cut back by 3 bases and J by 7 bases. The CDR3 is made up of 16 amino acids. The CDR3 loop reads CASSWVQRESGNEQFF. For the CDR3, the DNA is TGTGCCAGCAGCTGGGTTCAGCGGGAGTCTGGGAATGAGCAGTTCTTC. The variable domain in full, with the rest retrieved from reference TRBV5-4 and TRBJ2-1, is ETGVTQSPTHLIKTRGQQVTLRCSSQSGHNTVSWYQQALGQGPQFIFQYYREEENGRGNFPPRFSGLQFPNYSSELNVNALELDDSALYLCASSWVQRESGNEQFFGPGTRLTVL.

The chain links TRBV5-8 to TRBJ2-1, with 10 nucleotides matching TRBD2. The V and J ends lost 2 bases and 7 bases, in that order; junction bases with no gene match: 6. Germline assignment: CDR1 SGHTS and CDR2 YDEGEE. The CDR3 loop spans 15 amino acids. CDR3 in DNA: TGTGCCAGCAGCTTAGAGCTAGCGGGAGCGAATGAGCAGTTCTTC. Translated: CASSLELAGANEQFF.

This clone showed up just once. The rearrangement uses TRBV30 and TRBJ1-1; no firm D call. The V gene's germline CDR1 is GTSNPN and CDR2 SVGIG (reference sequence). Trimming shortened V by 2 bases and J by 6 bases, and 13 bases separated the two germline ends. This CDR3 spans 13 amino acids. The CDR3 protein is CAWSLRLGAEAFF. DNA of the CDR3: TGTGCCTGGAGTCTCAGGTTGGGCGCTGAAGCTTTCTTT.

The CDR3, as DNA: TGTGCCAGCTCACCGGACAGGGGGAATTCACCCCTCCACTTT. This codes for CASSPDRGNSPLHF. The chain recombines TRBV18 with TRBJ1-6; 10 bases line up with TRBD1. The germline gives CDR1 KGHSH, CDR2 LQKENI. With V trimmed by 3 bases and J by 7 bases, 0 bases remained unmatched. The CDR3 has 14 residues.

The chain uses TRBV27 and TRBJ2-7; 9 bases map to TRBD2. The CDR3 covers 13 residues. The J segment lost 1 base and the V segment lost 6 bases, leaving 1 base of the junction unmatched. Germline loops: CDR1 MNHEY, CDR2 SMNVEV (reference sequence). This CDR3 reads CASRRGGSYEQYF. The CDR3 nucleotides read TGTGCCAGCAGGCGGGGGGGTTCCTACGAGCAGTACTTC.

The chain uses TRBV7-8 and TRBJ1-5; TRBD1 matches 10 bases. The germline gives CDR1 SGHVS, CDR2 FQNEAQ. The CDR3 is 18 residues long. V gave up 1 base and J gave up 7 bases; unmatched junction bases: 13. The CDR3: CASSLDPRDRGANQPQHF. Here the CDR3 DNA reads TGTGCCAGCAGCTTAGATCCACGGGACAGGGGTGCAAACCAGCCCCAGCATTTT.

This clone appeared once. The rearrangement links TRBV18 to TRBJ2-1; 13 nucleotides line up with TRBD2. The CDR3 loop spans 17 amino acids. In germline, CDR1 is KGHSH, CDR2 LQKENI. The J segment lost 6 bases and the V segment lost 4 bases, leaving 9 bases of the junction unmatched. CDR3 in DNA: TGTGCCAGCTCACTCTTCGGACTAGCGGGAGTTGGCAATGAGCAGTTCTTC. Protein: CASSLFGLAGVGNEQFF.

The chain recombines TRBV2 with TRBJ1-2; 8 bases match TRBD1. Germline values: CDR1 SNHLY, CDR2 FYNNEI. The CDR3 is 13 amino acids. Unmatched junction bases numbered 8, after V lost 6 bases and J lost 8 bases. In DNA form, the CDR3 reads TGTGCCAGCAGGGAGACAGGGGTTGGCGGCTACACCTTC. It translates to CASRETGVGGYTF. Drawing the rest from reference TRBV2 and TRBJ1-2, the complete variable domain is EPEVTQTPSHQVTQMGQEVILRCVPISNHLYFYWYRQILGQKVEFLVSFYNNEISEKSEIFDDQFSVERPDGSNFTLKIRSTKLEDSAMYFCASRETGVGGYTFGSGTRLTVV.

This chain links TRBV9 with TRBJ2-1; TRBD2 matches at 7 bases. The CDR3 has 15 amino acids. Germline values: CDR1 SGDLS, CDR2 YYNGEE. The ends lost 2 bases at V and 6 bases at J; junction bases unmatched: 8. The CDR3 DNA is TGTGCCAGCAGCGTTGTTGCTAGCGGCGTCAATGAGCAGTTCTTC. This encodes CASSVVASGVNEQFF.